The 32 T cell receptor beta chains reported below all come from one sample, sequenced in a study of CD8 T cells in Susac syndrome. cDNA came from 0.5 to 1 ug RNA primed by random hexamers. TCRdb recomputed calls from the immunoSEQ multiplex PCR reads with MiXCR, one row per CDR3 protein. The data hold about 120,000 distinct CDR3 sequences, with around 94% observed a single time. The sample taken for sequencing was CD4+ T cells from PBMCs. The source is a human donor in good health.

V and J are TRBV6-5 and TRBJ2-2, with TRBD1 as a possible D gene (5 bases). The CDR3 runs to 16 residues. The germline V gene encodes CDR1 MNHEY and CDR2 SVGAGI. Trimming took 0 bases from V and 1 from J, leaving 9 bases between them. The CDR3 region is CASSYSGALNTGELFF. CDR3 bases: TGTGCCAGCAGTTACTCAGGGGCCCTGAACACCGGGGAGCTGTTTTTT.

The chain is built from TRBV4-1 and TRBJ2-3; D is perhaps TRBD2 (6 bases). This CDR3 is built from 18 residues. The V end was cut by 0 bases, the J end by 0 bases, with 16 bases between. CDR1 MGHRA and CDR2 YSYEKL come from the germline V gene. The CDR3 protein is CASSQEPHRAGSTDTQYF. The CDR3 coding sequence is TGCGCCAGCAGCCAAGAACCCCACAGAGCGGGCAGCACAGATACGCAGTATTTT.

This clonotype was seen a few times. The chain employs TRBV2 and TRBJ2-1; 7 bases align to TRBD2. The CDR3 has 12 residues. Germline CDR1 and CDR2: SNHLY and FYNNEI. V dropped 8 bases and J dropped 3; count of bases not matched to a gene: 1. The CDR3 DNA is TGTGCCAGCGGGAGGGACTACAATGAGCAGTTCTTC. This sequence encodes CASGRDYNEQFF.

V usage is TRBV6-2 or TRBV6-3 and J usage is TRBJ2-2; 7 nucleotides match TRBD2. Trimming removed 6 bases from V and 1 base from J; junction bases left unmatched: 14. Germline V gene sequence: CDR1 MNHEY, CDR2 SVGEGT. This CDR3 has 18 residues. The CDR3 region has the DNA TGTGCCAGCAGCCGATTGACTAGCAGGGTCGGGAACACCGGGGAGCTGTTTTTT. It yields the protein CASSRLTSRVGNTGELFF.

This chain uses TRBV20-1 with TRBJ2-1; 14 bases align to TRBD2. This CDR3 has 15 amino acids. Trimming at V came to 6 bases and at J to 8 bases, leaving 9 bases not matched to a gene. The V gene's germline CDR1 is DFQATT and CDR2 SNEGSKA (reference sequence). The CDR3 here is CSAARTSGRNDEQFF. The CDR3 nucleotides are TGCAGTGCAGCGAGGACTAGCGGGAGGAATGATGAGCAGTTCTTC.

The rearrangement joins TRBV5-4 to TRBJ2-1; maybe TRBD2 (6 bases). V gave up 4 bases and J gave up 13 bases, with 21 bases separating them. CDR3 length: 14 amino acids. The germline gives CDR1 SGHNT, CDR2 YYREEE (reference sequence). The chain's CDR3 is CASSQDSGTYYQFF. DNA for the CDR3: TGTGCCAGCAGCCAAGACTCCGGGACTTACTACCAGTTCTTC.

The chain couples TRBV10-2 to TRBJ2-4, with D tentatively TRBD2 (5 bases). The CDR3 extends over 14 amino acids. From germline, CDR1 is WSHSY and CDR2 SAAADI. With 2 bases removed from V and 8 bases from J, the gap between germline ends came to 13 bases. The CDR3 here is CASSEPTRRDIQYF. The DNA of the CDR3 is TGCGCCAGCAGTGAGCCCACCCGGCGGGACATTCAGTACTTC.

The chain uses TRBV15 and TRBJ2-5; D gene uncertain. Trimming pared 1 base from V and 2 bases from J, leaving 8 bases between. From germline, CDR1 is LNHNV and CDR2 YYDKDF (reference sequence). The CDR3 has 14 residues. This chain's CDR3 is CATSRVSDQETQYF. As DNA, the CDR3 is TGTGCCACCAGCAGAGTGTCTGATCAAGAGACCCAGTACTTC.

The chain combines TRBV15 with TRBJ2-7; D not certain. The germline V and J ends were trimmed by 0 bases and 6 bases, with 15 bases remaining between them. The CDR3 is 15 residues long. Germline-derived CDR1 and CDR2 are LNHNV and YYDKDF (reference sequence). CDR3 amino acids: CATSRDTDPYAEQYF. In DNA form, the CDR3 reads TGTGCCACCAGCAGAGATACGGACCCCTATGCCGAGCAGTACTTC. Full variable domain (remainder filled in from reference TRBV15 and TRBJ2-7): DAMVIQNPRYQVTQFGKPVTLSCSQTLNHNVMYWYQQKSSQAPKLLFHYYDKDFNNEADTPDNFQSRRPNTSFCFLDIRSPGLGDTAMYLCATSRDTDPYAEQYFGPGTRLTVT.

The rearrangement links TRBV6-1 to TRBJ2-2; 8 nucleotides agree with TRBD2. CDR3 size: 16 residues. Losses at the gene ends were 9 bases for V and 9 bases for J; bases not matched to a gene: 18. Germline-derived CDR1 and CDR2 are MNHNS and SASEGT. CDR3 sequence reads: CASAVGSGNSLRELFF. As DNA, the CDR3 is TGTGCCAGTGCGGTGGGTAGCGGGAATTCCCTCAGGGAGCTGTTTTTT.

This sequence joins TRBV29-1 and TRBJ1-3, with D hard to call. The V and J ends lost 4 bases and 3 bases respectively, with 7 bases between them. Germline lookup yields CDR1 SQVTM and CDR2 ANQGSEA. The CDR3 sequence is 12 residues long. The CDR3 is CSVGWDGNTIYF. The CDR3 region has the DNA TGCAGCGTTGGCTGGGATGGAAACACCATATATTTT.

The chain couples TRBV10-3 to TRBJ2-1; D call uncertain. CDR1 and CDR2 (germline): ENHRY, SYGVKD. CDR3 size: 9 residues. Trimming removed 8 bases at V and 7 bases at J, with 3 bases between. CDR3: CAIGNEQFF. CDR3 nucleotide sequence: TGTGCCATCGGGAATGAGCAGTTCTTC.

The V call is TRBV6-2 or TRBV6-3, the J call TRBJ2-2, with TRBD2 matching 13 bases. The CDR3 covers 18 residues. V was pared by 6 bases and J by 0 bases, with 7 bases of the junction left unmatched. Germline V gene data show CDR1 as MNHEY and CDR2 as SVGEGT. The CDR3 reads CASRHFGLAGANTGELFF. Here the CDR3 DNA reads TGTGCCAGCAGACACTTTGGACTAGCGGGAGCGAACACCGGGGAGCTGTTTTTT.

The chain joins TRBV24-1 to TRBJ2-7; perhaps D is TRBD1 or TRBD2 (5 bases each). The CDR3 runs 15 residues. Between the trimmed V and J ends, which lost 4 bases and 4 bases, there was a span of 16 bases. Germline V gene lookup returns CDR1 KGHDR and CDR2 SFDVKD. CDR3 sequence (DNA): TGTGCCACCAGTGACACCGGGACGACCTCGTACGAGCAGTACTTC. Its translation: CATSDTGTTSYEQYF.

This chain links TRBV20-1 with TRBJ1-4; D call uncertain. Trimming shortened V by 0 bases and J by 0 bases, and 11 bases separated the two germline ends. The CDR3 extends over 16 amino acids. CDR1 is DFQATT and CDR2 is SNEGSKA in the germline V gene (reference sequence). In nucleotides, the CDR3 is TGCAGTGCTAGAGATTTGGCTCCTACAACTAATGAAAAACTGTTTTTT. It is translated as CSARDLAPTTNEKLFF.

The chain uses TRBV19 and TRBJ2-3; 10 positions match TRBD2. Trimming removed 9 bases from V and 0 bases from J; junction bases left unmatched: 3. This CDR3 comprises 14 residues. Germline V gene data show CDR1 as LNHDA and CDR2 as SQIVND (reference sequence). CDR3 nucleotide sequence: TGTGCCAGCACACTAGCGGGAAGCACAGATACGCAGTATTTT. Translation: CASTLAGSTDTQYF.

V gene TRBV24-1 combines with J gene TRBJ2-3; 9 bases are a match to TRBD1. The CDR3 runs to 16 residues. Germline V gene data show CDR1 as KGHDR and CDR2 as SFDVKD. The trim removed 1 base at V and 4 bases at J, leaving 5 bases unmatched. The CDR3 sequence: CATSDFRGQGSDTQYF. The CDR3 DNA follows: TGTGCCACCAGTGATTTTAGAGGACAGGGGTCAGATACGCAGTATTTT.

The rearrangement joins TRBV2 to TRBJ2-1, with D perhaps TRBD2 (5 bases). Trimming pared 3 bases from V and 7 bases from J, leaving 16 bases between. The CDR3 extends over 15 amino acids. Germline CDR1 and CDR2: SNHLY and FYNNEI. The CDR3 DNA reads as TGTGCCAGCAGTGAGGCCCTAGGTTGGAGGAATGAGCAGTTCTTC. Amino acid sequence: CASSEALGWRNEQFF.

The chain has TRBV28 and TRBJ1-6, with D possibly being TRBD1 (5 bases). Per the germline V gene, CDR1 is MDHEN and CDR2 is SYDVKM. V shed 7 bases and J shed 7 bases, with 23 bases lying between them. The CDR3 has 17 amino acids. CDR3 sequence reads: CASTTILTGTENSPLHF. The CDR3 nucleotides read TGTGCCAGCACCACCATACTTACCGGGACTGAGAATTCACCCCTCCACTTT.

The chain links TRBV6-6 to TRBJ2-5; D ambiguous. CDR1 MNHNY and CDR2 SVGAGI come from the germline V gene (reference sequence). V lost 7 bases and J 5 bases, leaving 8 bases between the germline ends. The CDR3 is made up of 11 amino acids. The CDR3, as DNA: TGTGCCAGCACTCACGGGGAGACCCAGTACTTC. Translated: CASTHGETQYF.

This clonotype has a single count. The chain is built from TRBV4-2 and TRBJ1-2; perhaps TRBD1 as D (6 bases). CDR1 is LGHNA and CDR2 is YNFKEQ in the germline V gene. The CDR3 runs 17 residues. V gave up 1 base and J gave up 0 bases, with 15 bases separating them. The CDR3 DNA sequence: TGTGCCAGCAGCCAAGGGGGGGCAGGGGAAACTAACTATGGCTACACCTTC. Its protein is CASSQGGAGETNYGYTF.

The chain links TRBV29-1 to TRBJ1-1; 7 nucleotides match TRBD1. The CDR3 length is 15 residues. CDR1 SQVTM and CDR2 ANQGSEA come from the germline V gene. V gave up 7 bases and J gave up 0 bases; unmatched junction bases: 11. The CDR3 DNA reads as TGCAGCGCCACAGGGGTAAAGGGAGTGAACACTGAAGCTTTCTTT. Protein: CSATGVKGVNTEAFF.

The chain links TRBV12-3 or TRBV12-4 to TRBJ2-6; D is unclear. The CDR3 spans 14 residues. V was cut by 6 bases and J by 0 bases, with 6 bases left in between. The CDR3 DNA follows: TGTGCCAGCAGGTCACGCTCTGGGGCCAACGTCCTGACTTTC. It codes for CASRSRSGANVLTF.

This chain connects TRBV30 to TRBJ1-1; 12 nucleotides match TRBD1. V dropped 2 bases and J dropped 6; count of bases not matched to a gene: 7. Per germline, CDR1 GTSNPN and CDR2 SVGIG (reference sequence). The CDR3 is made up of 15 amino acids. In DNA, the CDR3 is TGTGCCTGGAGTTCACCGGGACAGGGGGCATCTGAAGCTTTCTTT. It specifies CAWSSPGQGASEAFF.

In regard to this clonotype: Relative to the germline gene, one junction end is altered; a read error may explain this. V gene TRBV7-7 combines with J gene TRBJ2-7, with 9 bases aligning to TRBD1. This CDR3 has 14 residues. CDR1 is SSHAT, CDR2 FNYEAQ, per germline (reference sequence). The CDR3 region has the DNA TGTGCTAGCAGCATCGGGACAGGGAGCCGCGAGCAGTACTTC. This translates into CASSIGTGSREQYF.

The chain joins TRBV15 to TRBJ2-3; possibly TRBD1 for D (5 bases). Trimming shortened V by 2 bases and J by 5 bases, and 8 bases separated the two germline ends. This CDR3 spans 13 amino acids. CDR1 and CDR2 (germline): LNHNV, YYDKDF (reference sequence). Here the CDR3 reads CATSRFREDTQYF. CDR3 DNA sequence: TGTGCCACCAGCAGATTCAGGGAAGATACGCAGTATTTT.

The CDR3 nucleotides are TGTGCCAGCAGCCCAGAGGGTAGGGTAAGTCGGACTGAAGCTTTCTTT. It specifies CASSPEGRVSRTEAFF. This rearrangement joins TRBV7-2 to TRBJ1-1; D unclear. V was cut by 5 bases and J by 5 bases, with 21 bases left in between. CDR1 is SGHTA, CDR2 FQGNSA, per germline. The CDR3 extends over 16 amino acids.

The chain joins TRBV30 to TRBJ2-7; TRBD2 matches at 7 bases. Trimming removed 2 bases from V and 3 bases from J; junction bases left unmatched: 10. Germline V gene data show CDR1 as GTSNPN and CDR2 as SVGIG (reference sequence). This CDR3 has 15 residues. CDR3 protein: CAWSLQGGTVYEQYF. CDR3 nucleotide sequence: TGTGCCTGGAGTCTTCAGGGAGGGACCGTCTACGAGCAGTACTTC.

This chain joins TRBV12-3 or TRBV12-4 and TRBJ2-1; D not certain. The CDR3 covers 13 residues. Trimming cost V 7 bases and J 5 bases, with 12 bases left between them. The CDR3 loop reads CASNLIGHNEQFF. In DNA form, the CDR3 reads TGTGCCAGCAACCTCATAGGGCACAATGAGCAGTTCTTC.

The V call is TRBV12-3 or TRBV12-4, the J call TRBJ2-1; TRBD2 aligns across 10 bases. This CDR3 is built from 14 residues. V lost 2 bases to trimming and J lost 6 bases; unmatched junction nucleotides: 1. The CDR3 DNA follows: TGTGCCAGCAGTTTAAGCGGGAGGGCCAATGAGCAGTTCTTC. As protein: CASSLSGRANEQFF.

The CDR3 is CASSQSPQSSGANVLTF. CDR3 DNA sequence: TGCGCCAGCAGTCAATCGCCGCAGAGCTCTGGGGCCAACGTCCTGACTTTC. The chain recombines TRBV23-1 with TRBJ2-6; D is undetermined. TRBV23-1 carries the ORF label, with uncertain function. The CDR3 extends over 17 amino acids. The V end lost 0 bases, the J end lost 0 bases, and 9 bases lay between the germline ends.

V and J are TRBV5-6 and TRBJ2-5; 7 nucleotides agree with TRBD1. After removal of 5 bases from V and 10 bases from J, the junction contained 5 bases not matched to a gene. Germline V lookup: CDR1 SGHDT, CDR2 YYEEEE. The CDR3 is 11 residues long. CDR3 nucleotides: TGTGCCAGCAGGGGCCAGGGGGACCAGTACTTC. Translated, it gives CASRGQGDQYF.